One and the same sample provided the 11 T cell receptor beta chains below, sequenced in a study of T cells after yellow fever vaccination. MiXCR, applied by TCRdb to the 5' RACE reads, yields one record per CDR3 protein. Of approximately 12,000 distinct CDR3 sequences in the sample, approximately 5% are singletons; the top ten hold 40% to 60%. The specimen comprised PBMCs, either bulk or a sorted T-cell subset (CD4+, CD8+, memory, or dextramer-sorted; not recorded which), sampled 45 days after the yellow fever booster vaccination. These receptors all stem from a man aged 30 to 39 who received the YFV17D yellow fever vaccine.

This clonotype was counted many times. The chain has TRBV19 and TRBJ2-2; D unresolved. This CDR3 has 12 amino acids. Germline lookup yields CDR1 LNHDA and CDR2 SQIVND (reference sequence). Trimming pared 7 bases from V and 1 base from J, leaving 4 bases between. The CDR3 sequence: CASNQNTGELFF. CDR3 nucleotides: TGTGCCAGTAACCAGAACACCGGGGAGCTGTTTTTT.

Ten or more counts support this clonotype. This chain joins TRBV6-5 and TRBJ2-2; 7 bases are shared with TRBD2. The germline CDR1 and CDR2 sequences are MNHEY and SVGAGI. CDR3 length: 16 residues. The V segment lost 0 bases and the J segment 8 bases; nucleotides outside the gene matches: 9. CDR3 DNA sequence: TGTGCCAGCAGTTACTCGGCTAGCGGCGGACTAGGGGAGCTGTTTTTT. It specifies CASSYSASGGLGELFF.

This clonotype was picked up many times. This rearrangement joins TRBV5-1 to TRBJ2-6; 12 bases line up with TRBD1. The CDR3 totals 17 residues. V dropped 8 bases and J dropped 2; count of bases not matched to a gene: 8. Germline V gives CDR1 SGHRS, CDR2 YFSETQ. The CDR3 DNA is TGCGCCAGTGCGGGACAGGGGGCTTTCGCTGGGGCCAACGTCCTGACTTTC. Amino acids: CASAGQGAFAGANVLTF.

This clonotype came up a few times. A read error may explain this, as a much larger clone is one base away. The CDR3 bases are TGCGCCAGCAGTGAGTTAGGATACCACGAGACCCAGTACTTC. Its protein product is CASSELGYHETQYF. V usage is TRBV10-2 and J usage is TRBJ2-5; D ambiguous. From germline, CDR1 is WSHSY and CDR2 SAAADI. The CDR3 extends over 14 amino acids.

At least ten counts were recorded for this clonotype. The chain couples TRBV5-1 to TRBJ2-7; TRBD2 agrees at 8 bases. The junction had 1 base not matched to a gene; V was cut back by 0 bases and J by 2 bases. CDR3 size: 14 residues. Germline CDR1 is SGHRS and CDR2 is YFSETQ. CDR3 in DNA: TGCGCCAGCAGCTTGGCACTAGCGGCCTACGAGCAGTACTTC. This sequence encodes CASSLALAAYEQYF.

This clonotype was seen many times. The chain couples TRBV30 to TRBJ2-7; TRBD2 matches at 10 bases. The V segment lost 0 bases and the J segment 0 bases; nucleotides outside the gene matches: 14. The CDR3 sequence is 19 residues long. Looked up from germline, CDR1 is GTSNPN and CDR2 is SVGIG (reference sequence). CDR3 amino acids: CAWSVRTSGTSPFSYEQYF. DNA for the CDR3: TGTGCCTGGAGTGTACGGACTAGCGGCACATCCCCCTTCTCCTACGAGCAGTACTTC. The whole variable domain, remainder taken from reference TRBV30 and TRBJ2-7, is SQTIHQWPATLVQPVGSPLSLECTVEGTSNPNLYWYRQAAGRGLQLLFYSVGIGQISSEVPQNLSASRPQDRQFILSSKKLLLSDSGFYLCAWSVRTSGTSPFSYEQYFGPGTRLTVT.

This clonotype was observed a few times. A much larger clone sits a single nucleotide away, making a read error possible. This chain joins TRBV27 and TRBJ2-5; possibly TRBD1 or TRBD2 for D (5 bases each). The CDR3 contains 14 residues. CDR1 MNHEY and CDR2 SMNVEV come from the germline V gene (reference sequence). The ends were cut back, 5 bases at V and 3 bases at J, with 13 bases in the middle. In DNA, the CDR3 is TGTGCCAGCAGTACTTTCGGGACGGAAGAGACCCAGTACTTC. Translating gives CASSTFGTEETQYF.

The sample holds a few counts of this clonotype. V is TRBV19 and J is TRBJ2-7; 10 bases map to TRBD1. This CDR3 has 15 residues. V lost 7 bases to trimming and J lost 1 base; unmatched junction nucleotides: 7. Germline CDR1 and CDR2: LNHDA and SQIVND (reference sequence). DNA for the CDR3: TGTGCCAGTACCCCCGGGACAGGGGCATCCTACGAGCAGTACTTC. Its translation: CASTPGTGASYEQYF. The variable domain in full, with the rest retrieved from reference TRBV19 and TRBJ2-7, is DGGITQSPKYLFRKEGQNVTLSCEQNLNHDAMYWYRQDPGQGLRLIYYSQIVNDFQKGDIAEGYSVSREKKESFPLTVTSAQKNPTAFYLCASTPGTGASYEQYFGPGTRLTVT.

The table lists this clonotype with many counts. The chain carries TRBV10-3 and TRBJ2-3; TRBD2 matches 8 bases. J gave up 5 bases and V 0 bases, and 7 bases lay outside the gene matches. The germline V gene encodes CDR1 ENHRY and CDR2 SYGVKD. The CDR3 consists of 16 residues. The CDR3 here is CAISESVDGRVDTQYF. DNA of the CDR3: TGTGCCATCAGTGAGTCGGTGGACGGGAGGGTAGATACGCAGTATTTT.

Concerning this clonotype itself: A clone one base away is much larger, so this may be a read error. The CDR3 DNA is TGCAGTTCAAACCCCTATGATGGGAGCGATGGAAACATTCAGTACTTC. Protein: CSSNPYDGSDGNIQYF. This chain links TRBV20-1 with TRBJ2-4; TRBD2 might be the D (5 bases). CDR1 is DFQATT, CDR2 SNEGSKA, per germline (reference sequence). The CDR3 extends over 16 amino acids. V lost 8 bases and J 6 bases, leaving 26 bases between the germline ends.

The sample holds many counts of this clonotype. The J gene is TRBJ2-3, the V gene TRBV24-1; D call uncertain. Deletions cut 4 bases from V and 6 bases from J, with 10 bases between. Per the germline V gene, CDR1 is KGHDR and CDR2 is SFDVKD. The CDR3 runs 13 residues. The CDR3 protein is CATSDTDGDTQYF. The DNA for the CDR3 is TGTGCCACCAGTGACACCGACGGGGATACGCAGTATTTT.